The sequence of this TCR beta chain was determined in a study of shared clonotypes between healthy human individuals. Regarding the study as a whole: Around 5.3% of naive CD4 clonotypes were shared across several donors. Although depth was large, rarefaction showed that sequencing of the sorted subsets was incomplete. Researchers found naive subsets generally carried larger estimated richness than memory subsets.

Trimming left V 9 bases short and J 4 bases short, with 16 bases between. This CDR3 spans 13 amino acids. Germline loops: CDR1 SEHNR, CDR2 FQNEAQ (reference sequence). The method was immunoSEQ multiplex PCR; TCRdb's version includes in-frame clones alone and lacks a portion of them. The sample records about 590,000 clones, over 95% being singletons. Selected positively for CCR7 and CD45RO-negative, naive CD8 cells excluded terminally differentiated effector memory CD45RA+ cells. Each sample came from a Caucasian adult donor living in Nashville, Tennessee. As for this clone: No antigen is known for it.

Input material: naive CD8+ T cells sorted from blood. The J gene is TRBJ2-7, the V gene TRBV7-9; D is undetermined. The clonotype was recovered from a woman in her 30s in good health. CDR3 in amino acids: CASATDSLYEQYF. The CDR3 DNA is TGTGCCAGTGCAACAGACTCCCTTTACGAGCAGTACTTC.